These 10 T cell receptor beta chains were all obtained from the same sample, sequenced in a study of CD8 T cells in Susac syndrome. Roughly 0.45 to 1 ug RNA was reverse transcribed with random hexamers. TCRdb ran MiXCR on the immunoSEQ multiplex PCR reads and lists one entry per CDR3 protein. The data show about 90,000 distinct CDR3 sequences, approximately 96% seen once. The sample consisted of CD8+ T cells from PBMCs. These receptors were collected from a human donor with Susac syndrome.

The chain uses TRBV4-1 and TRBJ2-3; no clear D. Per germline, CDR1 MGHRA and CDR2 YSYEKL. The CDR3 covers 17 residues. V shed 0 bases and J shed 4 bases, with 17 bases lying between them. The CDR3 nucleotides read TGCGCCAGCAGCCAAGAGGGCTCGGCGTTTCGGTCAGATACGCAGTATTTT. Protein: CASSQEGSAFRSDTQYF.

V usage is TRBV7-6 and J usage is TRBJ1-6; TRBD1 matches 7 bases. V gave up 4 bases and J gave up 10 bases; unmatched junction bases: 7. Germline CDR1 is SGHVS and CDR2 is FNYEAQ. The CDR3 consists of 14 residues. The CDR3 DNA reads TGTGCCAGCAGCTCGGACAGGCTGTTGTCACCCCTCCACTTT. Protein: CASSSDRLLSPLHF.

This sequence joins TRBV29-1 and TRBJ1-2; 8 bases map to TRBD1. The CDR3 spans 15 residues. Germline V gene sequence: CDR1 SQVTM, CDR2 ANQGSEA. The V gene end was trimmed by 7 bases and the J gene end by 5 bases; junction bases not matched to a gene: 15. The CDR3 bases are TGCAGCGCGAGGGGCCCGGGACAGGTGTTATATGGCTACACCTTC. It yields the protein CSARGPGQVLYGYTF. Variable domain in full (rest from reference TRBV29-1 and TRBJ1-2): SAVISQKPSRDICQRGTSLTIQCQVDSQVTMMFWYRQQPGQSLTLIATANQGSEATYESGFVIDKFPISRPNLTFSTLTVSNMSPEDSSIYLCSARGPGQVLYGYTFGSGTRLTVV.

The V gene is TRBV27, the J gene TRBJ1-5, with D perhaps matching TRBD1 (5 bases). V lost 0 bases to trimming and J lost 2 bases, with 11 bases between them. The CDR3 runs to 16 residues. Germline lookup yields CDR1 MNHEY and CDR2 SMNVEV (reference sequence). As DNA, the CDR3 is TGTGCCAGCAGTTTATCGGCCAGGGCGGGCAATCAGCCCCAGCATTTT. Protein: CASSLSARAGNQPQHF.

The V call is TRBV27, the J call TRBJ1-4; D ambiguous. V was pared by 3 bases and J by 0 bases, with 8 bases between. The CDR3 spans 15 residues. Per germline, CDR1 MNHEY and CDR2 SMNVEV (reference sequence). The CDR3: CASSFAASTNEKLFF. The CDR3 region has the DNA TGTGCCAGCAGTTTCGCAGCGTCAACTAATGAAAAACTGTTTTTT.

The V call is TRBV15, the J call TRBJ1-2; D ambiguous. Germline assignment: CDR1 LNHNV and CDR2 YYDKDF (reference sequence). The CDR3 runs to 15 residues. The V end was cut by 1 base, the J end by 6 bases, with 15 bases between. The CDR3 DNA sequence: TGTGCCACCAGCAGAGCAAAGGATCTTTTACATGGCTACACCTTC. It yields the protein CATSRAKDLLHGYTF.

CDR3 sequence reads: CAWSVALPGGLSDTQYF. CDR3 DNA: TGTGCCTGGAGTGTAGCTTTGCCGGGGGGGCTCTCAGATACGCAGTATTTT. The V and J genes are TRBV30 and TRBJ2-3, with 8 nucleotides matching TRBD2. Germline assignment: CDR1 GTSNPN and CDR2 SVGIG (reference sequence). V gave up 0 bases and J gave up 4 bases; unmatched junction bases: 12. This CDR3 is 17 amino acids long.

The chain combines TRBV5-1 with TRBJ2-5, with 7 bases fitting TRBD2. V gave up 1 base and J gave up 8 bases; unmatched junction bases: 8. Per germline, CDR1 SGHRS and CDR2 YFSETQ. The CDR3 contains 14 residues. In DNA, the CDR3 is TGCGCCAGCAGCTTGAGGCTAGCGGAGGTAACCCAGTACTTC. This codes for CASSLRLAEVTQYF.

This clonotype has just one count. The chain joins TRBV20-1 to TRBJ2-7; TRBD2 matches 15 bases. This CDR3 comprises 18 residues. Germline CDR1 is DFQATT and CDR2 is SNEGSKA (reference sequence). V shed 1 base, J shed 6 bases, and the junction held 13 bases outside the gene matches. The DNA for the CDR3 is TGCAGTGCTAGAGCGATGTGGACTAGCGGGGGGGCCGCAGGCGAGCAGTACTTC. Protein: CSARAMWTSGGAAGEQYF.

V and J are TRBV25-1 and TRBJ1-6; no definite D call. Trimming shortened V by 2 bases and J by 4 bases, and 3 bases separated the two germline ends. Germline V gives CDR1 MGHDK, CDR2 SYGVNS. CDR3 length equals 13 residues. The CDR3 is CASSEVYNSPLHF. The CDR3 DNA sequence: TGTGCCAGCAGTGAAGTGTATAATTCACCCCTCCACTTT.